This T cell receptor beta chain comes out of a study of human T cells and chemical hapten exposure. At the level of the study: A patient group, mainly female, showed alopecia areata, totalis or universalis. Across samples, TCR yields varied, mostly owing to small differences in pooled library volumes.

TCRdb analysed the RACE reads with MiXCR anew, one entry per CDR3 protein. The table lists more than 70,000 distinct CDR3 sequences, 7.5% to 9.5% of them singletons, with roughly 2.6% in the top ten. From germline, CDR1 is SNHLY and CDR2 FYNNEI. This CDR3 comprises 13 residues. The V end was cut by 2 bases, the J end by 8 bases, with 10 bases between. This clonotype was observed at least ten times. Regarding time point: pre-sensitization, week 0. The treatment was: therapeutic diphenylcyclopropenone sensitization with weekly scalp DPC. The rearrangement uses TRBV2 and TRBJ2-1; the D is unclear. Sample: whole blood, taken in connection with sensitization to the hapten diphenylcyclopropenone (DPC). The TCR comes from a man aged 40-55 years with alopecia areata. Some clones in this sample may be carry-over from other donors' samples. The CDR3: CASSESLPDEQFF. As DNA, the CDR3 is TGTGCCAGCAGTGAAAGCCTCCCGGATGAGCAGTTCTTC. The whole variable domain, remainder taken from reference TRBV2 and TRBJ2-1, is EPEVTQTPSHQVTQMGQEVILRCVPISNHLYFYWYRQILGQKVEFLVSFYNNEISEKSEIFDDQFSVERPDGSNFTLKIRSTKLEDSAMYFCASSESLPDEQFFGPGTRLTVL.